This TCR beta chain came from a study of response to subunit inactivated influenza vaccine. General study results and limits: Authors proposed each seasonal influenza vaccination draws in few new T cells.

V lost 4 bases, J lost 1 base, and 10 bases lay in between. CDR1 and CDR2 from the germline V gene are SQVTM and ANQGSEA. The length of the CDR3 is 13 residues. To note about this clonotype: Its antigen is still unknown.

TCRdb itself ran the RT-PCR reads through MiXCR, one entry per CDR3 protein. The table records roughly 700,000 distinct CDR3 sequences, approximately 15% of them present only once. The chain carries TRBV29-1 and TRBJ1-1; D is unresolved. This receptor was obtained from a man over 45 who received an inactivated influenza vaccine. The material sequenced was PBMCs from blood, taken roughly 15 days before vaccination. The CDR3 region has the DNA TGCAGCGTTGTCAGGATGGGGAACACTGAAGCTTTCTTT. Its protein is CSVVRMGNTEAFF.